These T cell receptor beta chains were read from a single sample in a study of CD8+CD57+ T cells in acquired aplastic anemia. TCRdb re-called the reads through MiXCR, storing one row per CDR3 protein. Seen here are 210,000 or so distinct CDR3 sequences, roughly 53% observed once, and the top ten hold around 20%. Sequenced input: sorted CD4+, CD8+, or CD8+CD57+ T cells (not recorded which) from PBMCs. Receptor source: a human donor with aplastic anemia. Each CDR3 is given with its conserved first and last residue. The D gene is left open where the match is weak. The size of a clone is reported for some rows only, either as once, few or many, or as a class for expanded clones.

v_call: TRBV19; d_call: NA; j_call: TRBJ2-7; clone_size: NA; cdr3_aa: CASSRGRTGYEQYF; cdr3_nt: TGTGCCAGTAGTAGAGGCAGGACGGGCTACGAGCAGTACTTC
v_call: TRBV6-1; d_call: NA; j_call: TRBJ1-5; clone_size: few; cdr3_aa: CASFIWGNSNQPQHF; cdr3_nt: TGTGCCAGCTTTATATGGGGGAATAGCAATCAGCCCCAGCATTTT
v_call: TRBV5-1; d_call: NA; j_call: TRBJ2-3; clone_size: NA; cdr3_aa: CASSLVLTRDTQYF; cdr3_nt: TGCGCCAGCAGCTTGGTGTTGACCCGCGATACGCAGTATTTT
v_call: TRBV15; d_call: NA; j_call: TRBJ1-4; clone_size: NA; cdr3_aa: CATSSGHDATNEKLFF; cdr3_nt: TGTGCCACCAGCAGCGGACACGACGCAACTAATGAAAAACTGTTTTTT
v_call: TRBV28; d_call: TRBD2; j_call: TRBJ2-1; clone_size: once; cdr3_aa: CASRTRLAGVLYNERFF; cdr3_nt: TGTGCCAGCAGGACACGACTAGCGGGGGTCCTCTACAATGAGCGGTTCTTC
v_call: TRBV20-1; d_call: NA; j_call: TRBJ1-6; clone_size: NA; cdr3_aa: CSAFGGGLGSPLHF; cdr3_nt: TGCAGTGCCTTCGGGGGGGGTTTAGGTTCACCCCTCCACTTT
v_call: TRBV19; d_call: NA; j_call: TRBJ2-1; clone_size: NA; cdr3_aa: CASSIGPRNEQFF; cdr3_nt: TGTGCCAGTAGTATTGGACCCCGCAATGAGCAGTTCTTC
v_call: TRBV5-1; d_call: NA; j_call: TRBJ2-3; clone_size: NA; cdr3_aa: CASSLGQLDTQYF; cdr3_nt: TGCGCCAGCAGCTTAGGACAGTTGGATACGCAGTATTTT
v_call: TRBV6-5; d_call: NA; j_call: TRBJ2-2; clone_size: many; cdr3_aa: CASSSSGLVGELFF; cdr3_nt: TGTGCCAGCAGTTCCAGTGGGCTAGTCGGGGAGCTGTTTTTT
v_call: TRBV20-1; d_call: NA; j_call: TRBJ1-6; clone_size: many; cdr3_aa: CSAAGTYNSPLHF; cdr3_nt: TGCAGTGCTGCAGGGACCTATAATTCACCCCTCCACTTT
v_call: TRBV5-1; d_call: TRBD1; j_call: TRBJ2-5; clone_size: many; cdr3_aa: CASSESGTAETQYF; cdr3_nt: TGCGCCAGCAGCGAATCCGGGACAGCGGAGACCCAGTACTTC
v_call: TRBV15; d_call: TRBD1; j_call: TRBJ2-6; clone_size: NA; cdr3_aa: CATAGTGVGANVLTF; cdr3_nt: TGTGCCACCGCCGGGACAGGGGTAGGGGCCAACGTCCTGACTTTC
v_call: TRBV15; d_call: NA; j_call: TRBJ2-5; clone_size: NA; cdr3_aa: CATSSHTFQETQYF; cdr3_nt: TGTGCCACCAGCAGCCACACCTTCCAAGAGACCCAGTACTTC